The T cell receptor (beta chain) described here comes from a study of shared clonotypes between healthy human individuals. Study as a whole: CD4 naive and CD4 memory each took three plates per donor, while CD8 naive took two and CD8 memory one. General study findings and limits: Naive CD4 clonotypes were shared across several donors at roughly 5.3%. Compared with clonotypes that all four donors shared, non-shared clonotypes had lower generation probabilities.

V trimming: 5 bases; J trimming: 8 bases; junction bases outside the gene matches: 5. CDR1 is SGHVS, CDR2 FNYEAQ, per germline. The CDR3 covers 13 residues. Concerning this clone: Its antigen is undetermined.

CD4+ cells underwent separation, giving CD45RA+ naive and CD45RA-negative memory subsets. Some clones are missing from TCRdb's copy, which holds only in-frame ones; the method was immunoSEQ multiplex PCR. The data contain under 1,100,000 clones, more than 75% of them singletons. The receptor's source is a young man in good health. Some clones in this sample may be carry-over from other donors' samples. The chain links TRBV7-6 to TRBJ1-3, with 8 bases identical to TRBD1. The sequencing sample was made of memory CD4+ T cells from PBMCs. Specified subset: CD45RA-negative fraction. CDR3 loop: CASSMDRADTIYF. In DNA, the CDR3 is TGTGCCAGCAGCATGGACAGGGCGGACACCATATATTTT.